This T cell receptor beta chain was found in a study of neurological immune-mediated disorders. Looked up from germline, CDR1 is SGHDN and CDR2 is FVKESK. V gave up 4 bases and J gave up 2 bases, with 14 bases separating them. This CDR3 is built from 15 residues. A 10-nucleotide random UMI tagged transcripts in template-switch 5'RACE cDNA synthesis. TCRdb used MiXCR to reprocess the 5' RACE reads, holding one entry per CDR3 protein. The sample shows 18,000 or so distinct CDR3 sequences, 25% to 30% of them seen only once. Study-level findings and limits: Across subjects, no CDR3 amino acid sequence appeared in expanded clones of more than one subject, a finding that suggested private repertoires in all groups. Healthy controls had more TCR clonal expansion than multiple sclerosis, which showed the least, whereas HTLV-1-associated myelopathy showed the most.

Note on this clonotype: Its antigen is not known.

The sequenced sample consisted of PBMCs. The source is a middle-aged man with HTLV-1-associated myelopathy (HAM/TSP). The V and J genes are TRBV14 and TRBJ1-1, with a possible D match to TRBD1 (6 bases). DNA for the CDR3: TGTGCCAGCAGCCCTAGGGGGGCGGCAAACACTGAAGCTTTCTTT. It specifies CASSPRGAANTEAFF.